Described below is a single T cell receptor (beta chain) sequence and its context. As yet, its antigen is unknown. The source of the sample is a study of blood T cells in healthy people across ages. Study-wide results and limits: Getting older went along with TCR beta diversity per million T cells dropping roughly linearly.

CDR1 and CDR2 (germline): DFQATT, SNEGSKA (reference sequence). The length of the CDR3 is 19 residues. V gave up 2 bases and J gave up 3 bases; unmatched junction bases: 10. Primers used in a second PCR of about 6 to 11 cycles were a sample-barcoded 5' primer and a J-beta primer mix. From the 5' RACE reads, TCRdb called clonotypes with MiXCR, one entry per CDR3 protein. This table has about 1.8 million distinct CDR3 sequences, around 48% appearing once. The sequence was collected from a woman between 40 and 50 years old in good health. The J gene is TRBJ2-1, the V gene TRBV20-1; 16 bases match TRBD2. The sample comprised blood. In DNA form, the CDR3 reads TGCAGTGCTAGACCAACCGGGACTAGCGGGGGGGCTTACTACAATGAGCAGTTCTTC. Protein sequence: CSARPTGTSGGAYYNEQFF.